This is a list of T cell receptor beta chains from one sample in a study of T cell changes during pregnancy in multiple sclerosis. TCRdb's copy holds only in-frame clones and misses some; the assay was immunoSEQ multiplex PCR. The top ten hold more than 0.8% of the sample, which has some 80,000 clones, roughly 90% seen once. The sample in question was peripheral blood, obtained in the first trimester of pregnancy. Every receptor here comes from a female donor in good health, enrolled as a control in a pregnancy study. CDR3s include the opening cysteine and the closing phenylalanine or tryptophan. D genes are given only for firm matches. Not all rows give a size; the values are once, few, many and, for expanded clones, a class.

>TRBJ2-7|.|TRBV7-2|TRBD1
CASSLEGTGNF
TGTGCCAGCAGCTTAGAAGGGACAGGGAATTTC
>TRBJ1-5|.|TRBV7-2|.
CASSFGQYSNQPQHF
TGTGCCAGCAGCTTCGGACAGTATAGCAATCAGCCCCAGCATTTT
>TRBJ1-1|.|TRBV5-1|.
CASSLLSPGENTEAFF
TGCGCCAGCAGCTTGCTGAGCCCGGGGGAGAACACTGAAGCTTTCTTT
>TRBJ1-2|.|TRBV7-2|.
CASSLGGGTNYGYTF
TGTGCCAGCAGCTTAGGCGGAGGGACTAACTATGGCTACACCTTC
>TRBJ1-2|.|TRBV6-1|.
CASSGDPTRGGNYGYTF
TGTGCCAGCAGTGGGGACCCAACGAGGGGGGGGAATTATGGCTACACCTTC
>TRBJ1-5|.|TRBV2|TRBD1
CASSVGTVQNQPQHF
TGTGCCAGCAGTGTCGGGACAGTCCAGAATCAGCCCCAGCATTTT
>TRBJ1-6|.|TRBV6-5|TRBD1
CASSGPGQGNAPLHF
TGTGCCAGCAGTGGACCGGGACAGGGAAACGCACCCCTCCACTTT
>TRBJ2-7|.|TRBV2|TRBD1
CASSPDRVGAIVLDEQYF
TGTGCCAGCAGTCCCGACAGGGTCGGGGCTATTGTTTTGGACGAGCAGTACTTC
>TRBJ1-4|once|TRBV7-2|.
CASSLAGVRYEKLFF
TGTGCCAGCAGCTTGGCGGGGGTTCGGTACGAAAAACTGTTTTTT
>TRBJ2-5|once|TRBV28|TRBD2
CASSSPGLAGATVVQYF
TGTGCCAGCAGTTCACCGGGACTAGCGGGAGCAACCGTAGTCCAGTACTTC
>TRBJ1-2|.|TRBV28|TRBD1
CASSPLRDSYGYTF
TGTGCCAGCAGTCCCCTCCGGGACAGCTATGGCTACACCTTC
>TRBJ1-1|few|TRBV18|.
CASAPLRGGGNTEAFF
TGTGCCAGCGCGCCTTTGAGGGGCGGGGGGAACACTGAAGCTTTCTTT
>TRBJ1-1|few|TRBV5-6|.
CASSLGRTDNTEAFF
TGTGCCAGCAGCTTGGGGCGGACAGATAACACTGAAGCTTTCTTT
>TRBJ2-7|.|TRBV19|TRBD1
CASSSTGWNEQYF
TGTGCCAGTAGTTCGACAGGGTGGAACGAGCAGTACTTC
>TRBJ1-4|.|TRBV6-1|.
CASRDGQLLNEKLFF
TGTGCCAGCAGGGACGGACAGCTCCTCAATGAAAAACTGTTTTTT
>TRBJ1-3|.|TRBV18|.
CASSPNRATGNTIYF
TGTGCCAGCTCACCAAACAGGGCAACTGGAAACACCATATATTTT
>TRBJ1-2|.|TRBV6-1|.
CASSLDSTYYGYTF
TGTGCCAGCAGCCTGGACAGTACTTACTATGGCTACACCTTC
>TRBJ2-5|.|TRBV5-1|TRBD1
CASSLVGTGEETQYF
TGCGCCAGCAGCTTGGTCGGGACAGGGGAAGAGACCCAGTACTTC
>TRBJ1-1|.|TRBV28|TRBD1
CASSQQLRGRTEAFF
TGTGCCAGCAGCCAACAGCTCAGGGGGCGGACTGAAGCTTTCTTT
>TRBJ1-6|.|TRBV7-2|TRBD1
CASSLALGTGASPLHF
TGTGCCAGCAGCTTAGCCCTCGGGACAGGGGCGTCACCCCTCCACTTT
>TRBJ1-6|.|TRBV5-1|.
CASSLAVGSYNSPLHF
TGCGCCAGCAGCTTGGCCGTCGGCTCCTATAATTCACCCCTCCACTTT
>TRBJ2-1|.|TRBV18|.
CASSLPRVSSYNEQFF
TGTGCCAGCTCACTCCCCCGGGTAAGCTCCTACAATGAGCAGTTCTTC
>TRBJ1-1|.|TRBV7-6|.
CASSPTGLNTEAFF
TGTGCCAGCAGCCCGACAGGATTAAACACTGAAGCTTTCTTT
>TRBJ2-5|.|TRBV5-1|TRBD2
CASSLSGGQETQYF
TGCGCCAGCAGCTTGTCGGGGGGGCAAGAGACCCAGTACTTC
>TRBJ2-3|.|TRBV7-2|TRBD1
CASSPRRQGVSDTQYF
TGTGCCAGCAGCCCCCGGAGGCAGGGGGTGTCAGATACGCAGTATTTT
>TRBJ1-2|.|TRBV7-2|TRBD1
CASSLPTGVPYGYTF
TGTGCCAGCAGCTTGCCGACAGGGGTCCCCTATGGCTACACCTTC
>TRBJ1-2|.|TRBV28|.
CASSRQSAYGYTF
TGTGCCAGCAGCCGACAGTCCGCTTATGGCTACACCTTC
>TRBJ1-2|.|TRBV5-1|.
CASSLGTYLNYGYTF
TGCGCCAGCAGCTTGGGCACATATCTTAACTATGGCTACACCTTC